What follows are 31 T cell receptor beta chains derived from one specimen sequenced in a study of blood T cell repertoires in COVID-19. Method: immunoSEQ multiplex PCR; TCRdb's copy keeps in-frame clones and lacks some. The table shows under 250,000 clones, with about three quarters occurring only once. Sequencing was performed on peripheral blood. The receptors were sampled from a woman aged 70-85 years with acute or convalescent COVID-19.

The chain links TRBV3-1 (or the pseudogene TRBV3-2) to TRBJ2-1, with 8 bases that match TRBD1. The J segment lost 3 bases and the V segment lost 4 bases, leaving 5 bases of the junction unmatched. CDR1 and CDR2 from the germline V gene are LGHDT and YNNKEL (reference sequence). The CDR3 length is 15 residues. In DNA form, the CDR3 reads TGTGCCAGCAGCCCTCCCGGGACAGGCTACAATGAGCAGTTCTTC. Translation gives CASSPPGTGYNEQFF.

This chain uses TRBV12-5 with TRBJ1-5, with 8 positions matching TRBD1. The CDR3 loop spans 18 amino acids. The germline V gene has CDR1 LGHNT and CDR2 FRNRAP. Trimming at V came to 3 bases and at J to 1 base, leaving 11 bases not matched to a gene. This chain's CDR3 is CASGLIFPGGGSNQPQHF. CDR3 DNA sequence: TGTGCTAGTGGTTTAATCTTCCCAGGGGGCGGGAGCAATCAGCCCCAGCATTTT.

The chain uses TRBV30 and TRBJ1-3; no firm D call. The V end was cut by 5 bases, the J end by 0 bases, with 8 bases between. Germline CDR1 reads GTSNPN; CDR2 reads SVGIG (reference sequence). The CDR3 is 13 amino acids. CDR3 protein: CAWGFSSGNTIYF. In nucleotides, the CDR3 is TGTGCCTGGGGGTTTAGCTCTGGAAACACCATATATTTT.

The chain recombines TRBV28 with TRBJ2-7, with 8 bases lining up with TRBD1. This CDR3 is built from 15 residues. Trimming took 4 bases from V and 4 from J; bases not matched to a gene: 9. Germline CDR1 MDHEN, CDR2 SYDVKM. The CDR3 reads CASSYDRDRRYEQYF. In DNA, the CDR3 is TGTGCCAGCAGTTACGACCGGGACAGGAGGTACGAGCAGTACTTC.

V is TRBV5-1 and J is TRBJ1-4; no clear D. Trimming shortened V by 2 bases and J by 4 bases, and 12 bases separated the two germline ends. CDR3 length: 15 amino acids. Per germline, CDR1 SGHRS and CDR2 YFSETQ. CDR3 DNA sequence: TGCGCCAGCAGCTTAGACGGGGTTGGTAATGAAAAACTGTTTTTT. Amino acids: CASSLDGVGNEKLFF.

This clone appeared a few times. This chain uses TRBV5-4 with TRBJ1-6; D unresolved. The CDR3 loop spans 16 amino acids. The V gene lost 0 bases and the J gene lost 7 bases, with 14 bases spanning the gap. CDR1 is SGHNT and CDR2 is YYREEE in the germline V gene (reference sequence). The CDR3, as DNA: TGTGCCAGCAGCTTGGATAGCCCCGGACTCAATTCACCCCTCCACTTT. Translation gives CASSLDSPGLNSPLHF.

The DNA for the CDR3 is TGTGCCAGCAGCCGTCGGACAGGGGGGAACACCGGGGAGCTGTTTTTT. This gives the protein CASSRRTGGNTGELFF. The rearrangement links TRBV5-6 to TRBJ2-2; 10 nucleotides match TRBD1. The CDR3 contains 16 residues. The germline V gene has CDR1 SGHDT and CDR2 YYEEEE. V trimming: 4 bases; J trimming: 1 base; junction bases outside the gene matches: 4.

In its sample, this clone was seen a few times. The chain couples TRBV2 to TRBJ2-5, with 13 bases lining up with TRBD2. V lost 6 bases, J lost 5 bases, and 6 bases stayed unmatched. CDR3 length: 15 amino acids. Germline loops: CDR1 SNHLY, CDR2 FYNNEI. Here the CDR3 reads CASRGLAGRWETQYF. The CDR3 region has the DNA TGTGCCAGCAGGGGACTAGCGGGACGGTGGGAGACCCAGTACTTC.

This rearrangement joins TRBV9 to TRBJ2-1, with TRBD2 identical over 10 bases. The CDR3 runs 16 residues. Germline values: CDR1 SGDLS, CDR2 YYNGEE. V lost 2 bases and J lost 3; bases outside the gene matches: 5. DNA of the CDR3: TGTGCCAGCAGCGTCACACTAGCGGGACTCTACAATGAGCAGTTCTTC. Protein: CASSVTLAGLYNEQFF. The full variable domain, its missing parts supplied by reference TRBV9 and TRBJ2-1, is DSGVTQTPKHLITATGQRVTLRCSPRSGDLSVYWYQQSLDQGLQFLIQYYNGEERAKGNILERFSAQQFPDLHSELNLSSLELGDSALYFCASSVTLAGLYNEQFFGPGTRLTVL.

The chain is built from TRBV6-5 and TRBJ2-2; weak D call: TRBD2 (6 bases). CDR1 is MNHEY and CDR2 is SVGAGI in the germline V gene. Trimming left V 6 bases short and J 5 bases short, with 13 bases between. The CDR3 contains 14 residues. CDR3 nucleotide sequence: TGTGCCAGCAGGGGACTGCTGAGAACCGGGGAGCTGTTTTTT. It codes for CASRGLLRTGELFF.

The V gene is TRBV24-1, the J gene TRBJ2-3, with D perhaps matching TRBD1 (5 bases). The CDR3 length is 13 residues. CDR1 is KGHDR, CDR2 SFDVKD, per germline. The V and J ends lost 0 bases and 6 bases respectively, with 6 bases between them. Written as DNA, the CDR3 is TGTGCCACCAGTGATTTGCAGGGTGATACGCAGTATTTT. Translating it yields CATSDLQGDTQYF.

The chain couples TRBV30 to TRBJ1-5; 9 positions match TRBD1. CDR3 length: 16 residues. Germline V gives CDR1 GTSNPN, CDR2 SVGIG (reference sequence). V trimming: 3 bases; J trimming: 6 bases; junction bases outside the gene matches: 12. This chain's CDR3 is CAWSDYHTGGGQPQHF. DNA of the CDR3: TGTGCCTGGAGCGACTATCATACAGGGGGCGGTCAGCCCCAGCATTTT.

This clone was recorded only once. The V call is TRBV7-8, the J call TRBJ1-1, with TRBD1 identical over 7 bases. The CDR3 totals 14 residues. CDR1 and CDR2 from the germline V gene are SGHVS and FQNEAQ. V gave up 5 bases and J gave up 2 bases; unmatched junction bases: 5. CDR3: CASSPRDSNTEAFF. Written as DNA, the CDR3 is TGTGCCAGCAGCCCTAGGGACAGCAACACTGAAGCTTTCTTT.

The rearrangement uses TRBV5-1 and TRBJ2-7, with D perhaps matching TRBD1 (6 bases). The CDR3 extends over 14 amino acids. Germline CDR1 and CDR2: SGHRS and YFSETQ. Trimming removed 4 bases from V and 2 bases from J, with 13 bases in between. CDR3 residues: CASSDDRSPYEQYF. Written as DNA, the CDR3 is TGCGCCAGCAGCGATGACAGGAGCCCCTACGAGCAGTACTTC.

The chain couples TRBV6-4 to TRBJ2-3; 7 bases match TRBD2. The CDR3 spans 16 residues. With V trimmed by 0 bases and J by 4 bases, 7 bases remained unmatched. Germline lookup yields CDR1 MRHNA and CDR2 SNTAGT. The CDR3: CASSDSGGSAPDTQYF. In DNA form, the CDR3 reads TGTGCCAGCAGTGACTCTGGCGGGAGTGCCCCAGATACGCAGTATTTT.

This chain links TRBV14 with TRBJ2-1; a weak D match, TRBD1 (6 bases). Germline V gene data show CDR1 as SGHDN and CDR2 as FVKESK. Trimming pared 4 bases from V and 4 bases from J, leaving 11 bases between. The CDR3 spans 14 residues. DNA for the CDR3: TGTGCCAGCAGCCGAGGGACATCTTACAATGAGCAGTTCTTC. As protein: CASSRGTSYNEQFF.

V gene TRBV9 combines with J gene TRBJ2-1; 8 bases line up with TRBD2. The CDR3 spans 17 residues. The trim removed 0 bases at V and 4 bases at J, leaving 9 bases unmatched. In germline, CDR1 is SGDLS, CDR2 YYNGEE. Here the CDR3 reads CASSVADGRAVYNEQFF. The CDR3 bases are TGTGCCAGCAGCGTAGCTGACGGGAGGGCCGTTTACAATGAGCAGTTCTTC.

The chain links TRBV27 to TRBJ2-1; 7 positions agree with TRBD2. Trimming took 7 bases from V and 4 from J; bases not matched to a gene: 4. CDR3 length equals 13 residues. In germline, CDR1 is MNHEY, CDR2 SMNVEV (reference sequence). This CDR3 reads CASNPSGYNEQFF. In DNA, the CDR3 is TGTGCCAGCAACCCTAGCGGATACAATGAGCAGTTCTTC.

V and J are TRBV28 and TRBJ2-2; D is unclear. The CDR3 loop spans 16 amino acids. Germline V gene data show CDR1 as MDHEN and CDR2 as SYDVKM. Trimming left V 3 bases short and J 0 bases short, with 11 bases between. CDR3 protein: CASSFPRLANTGELFF. The CDR3 DNA reads as TGTGCCAGCAGTTTCCCTAGGTTGGCGAACACCGGGGAGCTGTTTTTT.

The gene calls are TRBV28 and TRBJ2-6, with D hard to call. Per the germline V gene, CDR1 is MDHEN and CDR2 is SYDVKM. CDR3 length equals 15 residues. V lost 6 bases and J 1 base, leaving 10 bases between the germline ends. The CDR3 sequence is CASSRLISGANVLTF. The CDR3, as DNA: TGTGCCAGCAGCAGACTGATTTCTGGGGCCAACGTCCTGACTTTC.

The chain links TRBV9 to TRBJ2-2; 7 bases line up with TRBD1. Per germline, CDR1 SGDLS and CDR2 YYNGEE. J gave up 6 bases and V 3 bases, and 8 bases lay outside the gene matches. This CDR3 has 15 amino acids. The CDR3 bases are TGTGCCAGCAGCGCCCTACCCCAGGGGGCCGGGGAGCTGTTTTTT. The encoded protein is CASSALPQGAGELFF.

The gene calls are TRBV7-6 and TRBJ2-5; 8 bases fit TRBD1. Germline V gene sequence: CDR1 SGHVS, CDR2 FNYEAQ. V shed 3 bases and J 5 bases; nucleotides not matched to a gene: 8. The CDR3 length is 15 residues. The DNA of the CDR3 is TGTGCCAGCAGCTTCGGACAGGGTGTGGAGGAGACCCAGTACTTC. It codes for CASSFGQGVEETQYF.

The rearrangement links TRBV29-1 to TRBJ2-1, with 8 nucleotides matching TRBD2. Trimming at V came to 7 bases and at J to 6 bases, leaving 11 bases not matched to a gene. The CDR3 loop spans 14 amino acids. CDR1 SQVTM and CDR2 ANQGSEA come from the germline V gene. The CDR3: CSETGGGPSNEQFF. CDR3 nucleotide sequence: TGCAGCGAAACCGGGGGGGGACCATCCAATGAGCAGTTCTTC.

This clone showed up just a few times. The V gene is TRBV10-3, the J gene TRBJ1-2, with 11 bases identical to TRBD1. CDR1 and CDR2 from the germline V gene are ENHRY and SYGVKD. This CDR3 spans 12 amino acids. The trim removed 7 bases at V and 8 bases at J, leaving 3 bases unmatched. The CDR3 nucleotides are TGTGCCATCAAAGGGACAGGGGGAGGCTACACCTTC. Translating it yields CAIKGTGGGYTF.

The genes are TRBV6-5 and TRBJ2-5; D perhaps matches TRBD1 (5 bases). Trimming removed 6 bases from V and 8 bases from J, with 22 bases in between. Germline values: CDR1 MNHEY, CDR2 SVGAGI. This CDR3 has 15 residues. CDR3 residues: CASRTSRDGFITQYF. The CDR3, as DNA: TGTGCCAGCAGGACATCCAGGGATGGCTTTATTACCCAGTACTTC.

CDR3 sequence: CASSLRLAGVHEQFF. CDR3 nucleotide sequence: TGTGCCAGCAGCCTGCGACTAGCGGGAGTTCATGAGCAGTTCTTC. The chain combines TRBV7-8 with TRBJ2-1; 12 bases line up with TRBD2. J was trimmed by 8 bases and V by 5 bases; bases with no gene match: 7. This CDR3 has 15 residues. CDR1 and CDR2 from the germline V gene are SGHVS and FQNEAQ.

This rearrangement joins TRBV11-3 to TRBJ2-1, with TRBD2 matching over 9 bases. This CDR3 contains 15 residues. Germline CDR1 SGHNT, CDR2 YENEEA. With 5 bases clipped from V and 7 bases from J, the junction kept 9 bases outside the gene matches. CDR3 residues: CASSPRLAAGNEQFF. The CDR3 coding sequence is TGTGCCAGCAGCCCCCGACTAGCGGCTGGAAATGAGCAGTTCTTC.

The chain uses TRBV15 and TRBJ2-7; D may be TRBD2 (6 bases). This CDR3 region has 16 residues. Trimming pared 5 bases from V and 3 bases from J, leaving 20 bases between. Germline CDR1 is LNHNV and CDR2 is YYDKDF (reference sequence). The DNA of the CDR3 is TGTGCCACCAGCCCCGCCCCTATGACTAGTGTCTACGAGCAGTACTTC. Translated: CATSPAPMTSVYEQYF.

V is TRBV6-5 and J is TRBJ2-2, with TRBD2 matching over 10 bases. V shed 6 bases, J shed 0 bases, and the junction held 1 base outside the gene matches. Germline lookup yields CDR1 MNHEY and CDR2 SVGAGI. The length of the CDR3 is 15 residues. This CDR3 reads CASRLAGPNTGELFF. The CDR3 DNA sequence: TGTGCCAGCAGACTAGCGGGACCGAACACCGGGGAGCTGTTTTTT.

The chain has TRBV6-6 and TRBJ2-7; 7 positions agree with TRBD1. V shed 5 bases, J shed 2 bases, and the junction held 6 bases outside the gene matches. Germline V gene sequence: CDR1 MNHNY, CDR2 SVGAGI (reference sequence). The CDR3 contains 14 residues. CDR3 nucleotides: TGTGCCAGCAGTCCGACAGGGTTTCCCTACGAGCAGTACTTC. It translates to CASSPTGFPYEQYF.

The V and J genes are TRBV3-1 (or the pseudogene TRBV3-2) and TRBJ2-1; tentatively, D is TRBD1 (6 bases). Germline lookup yields CDR1 LGHDT and CDR2 YNNKEL (reference sequence). With 1 base removed from V and 4 bases from J, the gap between germline ends came to 17 bases. The CDR3 loop spans 17 amino acids. CDR3 in amino acids: CASSQVVTGGPYNEQFF. CDR3 DNA sequence: TGTGCCAGCAGCCAAGTCGTGACAGGAGGACCGTACAATGAGCAGTTCTTC.